The present T cell receptor (beta chain) was sequenced within a study of blood T cells in healthy people across ages. This clonotype has a single count. Germline trimming cut 7 bases from V and 13 bases from J; bases unmatched to any gene: 7. From germline, CDR1 is SNHLY and CDR2 FYNNEI. The CDR3 has 11 amino acids. The study isolated at least 6.5 million PBMCs from each sample. A second about 6 to 12 cycle PCR used barcoded and J-beta primers. TCRdb reanalysed the 5' RACE reads using MiXCR and keeps one entry per CDR3 protein. The profile shows nearly 800,000 distinct CDR3 sequences, roughly 56% of them singletons.

The clonotype comes from a man aged 40-49 years in good health. Sequenced: blood. The chain recombines TRBV2 with TRBJ2-4; 7 nucleotides line up with TRBD2. CDR3 sequence (DNA): TGTGCCAGCACCTATCGGGGGGACCAGTACTTC. It translates to CASTYRGDQYF.